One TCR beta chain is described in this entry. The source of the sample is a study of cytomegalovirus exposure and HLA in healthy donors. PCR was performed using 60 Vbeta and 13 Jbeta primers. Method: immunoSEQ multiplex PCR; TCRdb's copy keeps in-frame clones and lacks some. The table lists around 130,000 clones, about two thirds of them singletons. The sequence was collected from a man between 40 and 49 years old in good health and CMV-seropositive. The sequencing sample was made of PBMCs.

The CDR3 bases are TGTGCCAGCAGTTTGTTGTTAGCGGGGCCCTACAATGAGCAGTTCTTC. This translates into CASSLLLAGPYNEQFF. V gene TRBV6-9 combines with J gene TRBJ2-1, with TRBD2 matching 8 bases. V lost 4 bases to trimming and J lost 2 bases; unmatched junction nucleotides: 7. The CDR3 length is 16 residues. Germline loops: CDR1 MNHGY, CDR2 SVAAGI.